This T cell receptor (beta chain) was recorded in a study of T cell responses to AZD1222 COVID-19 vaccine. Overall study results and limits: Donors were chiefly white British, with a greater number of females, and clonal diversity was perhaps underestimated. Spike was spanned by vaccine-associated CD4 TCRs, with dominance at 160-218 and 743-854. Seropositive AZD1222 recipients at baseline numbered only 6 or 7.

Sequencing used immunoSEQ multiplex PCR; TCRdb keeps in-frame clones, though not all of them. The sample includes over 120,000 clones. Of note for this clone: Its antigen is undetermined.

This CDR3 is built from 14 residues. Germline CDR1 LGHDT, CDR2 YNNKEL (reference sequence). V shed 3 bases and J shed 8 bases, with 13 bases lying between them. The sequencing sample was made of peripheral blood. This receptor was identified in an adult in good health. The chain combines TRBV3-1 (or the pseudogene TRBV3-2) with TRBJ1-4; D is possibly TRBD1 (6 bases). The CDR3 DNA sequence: TGTGCCAGCAGCCATAGACAGGAGGGGGAAAAACTGTTTTTT. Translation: CASSHRQEGEKLFF.